The rows below give T cell receptor beta chains drawn from one sample of a study of blood T cell repertoires in COVID-19. Method: immunoSEQ multiplex PCR; TCRdb's copy keeps in-frame clones and lacks some. The sample carries 370,000 or so clones, around 87% recorded once. Sequencing was carried out using PBMCs or T cells enriched from blood (not recorded which). The source is a man aged 30 to 39 who had recovered from COVID-19. Each CDR3 is given with its conserved first and last residue. D genes are given only for firm matches. The size of a clone is reported for some rows only, either as once, few or many, or as a class for expanded clones.

abundance: .
v_gene: TRBV29-1
d_gene: TRBD1
j_gene: TRBJ1-2
len: 14
CDR3nt: TGCAGCGTTGGACCCGGGACAGGGGCCTATGGCTACACCTTC
CDR3aa: CSVGPGTGAYGYTF

abundance: .
v_gene: TRBV7-9
d_gene: .
j_gene: TRBJ2-2
len: 16
CDR3nt: TGTGCCAGCAGCGCCCGACAGACCTCGTACACCGGGGAGCTGTTTTTT
CDR3aa: CASSARQTSYTGELFF

abundance: .
v_gene: TRBV5-1
d_gene: .
j_gene: TRBJ1-4
len: 13
CDR3nt: TGCGCCAGCAGCTTGGGTGAGAGGGAAAAACTGTTTTTT
CDR3aa: CASSLGEREKLFF

abundance: .
v_gene: TRBV11-2
d_gene: .
j_gene: TRBJ1-5
len: 15
CDR3nt: TGTGCCAGCAGCTTAGGGGGGGGGCAGAATCAGCCCCAGCATTTT
CDR3aa: CASSLGGGQNQPQHF

abundance: .
v_gene: TRBV10-1
d_gene: TRBD1
j_gene: TRBJ1-1
len: 12
CDR3nt: TGCGCCAGCTCGGACAGGGGCACTGAAGCTTTCTTT
CDR3aa: CASSDRGTEAFF

abundance: .
v_gene: TRBV9
d_gene: .
j_gene: TRBJ1-2
len: 15
CDR3nt: TGTGCCAGCACCCGCTATGGGGGGGGCAAGGATGGCTACACCTTC
CDR3aa: CASTRYGGGKDGYTF

abundance: once
v_gene: TRBV30
d_gene: .
j_gene: TRBJ1-3
len: 17
CDR3nt: TGTGCCTGGAGTGTAATTCCCCCTTATCTCTCTGGAAACACCATATATTTT
CDR3aa: CAWSVIPPYLSGNTIYF

abundance: .
v_gene: TRBV30
d_gene: .
j_gene: TRBJ2-2
len: 13
CDR3nt: TGTGCCAGAAACAGGGTGAACACCGGGGAGCTGTTTTTT
CDR3aa: CARNRVNTGELFF

abundance: .
v_gene: TRBV18
d_gene: .
j_gene: TRBJ1-2
len: 14
CDR3nt: TGTGCCAGCTCACCTTCCCGGGGATACTATGGCTACACCTTC
CDR3aa: CASSPSRGYYGYTF

abundance: .
v_gene: TRBV18
d_gene: TRBD1
j_gene: TRBJ2-2
len: 16
CDR3nt: TGTGCCAGCTCACTCGACAGGGATAGGAACACCGGGGAGCTGTTTTTT
CDR3aa: CASSLDRDRNTGELFF

abundance: .
v_gene: TRBV18
d_gene: .
j_gene: TRBJ1-2
len: 14
CDR3nt: TGTGCCAGCTCACCACGCGGAGCGGGGTACGGCTACACCTTC
CDR3aa: CASSPRGAGYGYTF

abundance: .
v_gene: TRBV5-4
d_gene: .
j_gene: TRBJ2-5
len: 14
CDR3nt: TGTGCCAGCAGCTCGCGGAAGGCGGGGGAGACCCAGTACTTC
CDR3aa: CASSSRKAGETQYF

abundance: .
v_gene: TRBV27
d_gene: TRBD1
j_gene: TRBJ1-1
len: 12
CDR3nt: TGTGCCAGCAGTCCGCACAGGGGGAGTCCGTTCTTT
CDR3aa: CASSPHRGSPFF

abundance: .
v_gene: TRBV3-1/TRBV3-2
d_gene: .
j_gene: TRBJ1-2
len: 14
CDR3nt: TGTGCCAGCAGCCAAGATTGGGCCGGTCGTAGCTACACCTTC
CDR3aa: CASSQDWAGRSYTF

abundance: .
v_gene: TRBV28
d_gene: TRBD2
j_gene: TRBJ2-1
len: 15
CDR3nt: TGTGCCAGCAGTGGGCTGGGCGGGGGGAACAATGAGCAGTTCTTC
CDR3aa: CASSGLGGGNNEQFF

abundance: .
v_gene: TRBV27
d_gene: TRBD1
j_gene: TRBJ1-5
len: 13
CDR3nt: TGTGCCAGCAGACGACAGGGACCGGGGCCCCAGCATTTT
CDR3aa: CASRRQGPGPQHF

abundance: .
v_gene: TRBV5-6
d_gene: TRBD1
j_gene: TRBJ2-5
len: 15
CDR3nt: TGTGCCAGCAGCTTGGGACAGGGAAAGTCAGAGACCCAGTACTTC
CDR3aa: CASSLGQGKSETQYF

abundance: .
v_gene: TRBV7-8
d_gene: TRBD1
j_gene: TRBJ1-1
len: 14
CDR3nt: TGTGCCAGCAGCGAACAGGGGCAGGGGACTGAAGCTTTCTTT
CDR3aa: CASSEQGQGTEAFF

abundance: .
v_gene: TRBV4-1
d_gene: TRBD1
j_gene: TRBJ1-5
len: 15
CDR3nt: TGCGCCAGCAGCCGATCGTTGGACAGGGGTGAGCCCCAGCATTTT
CDR3aa: CASSRSLDRGEPQHF

abundance: .
v_gene: TRBV12-5
d_gene: .
j_gene: TRBJ1-5
len: 16
CDR3nt: TGTGCTAGTGGTCTAATACAGGGACCCATCAATCAGCCCCAGCATTTT
CDR3aa: CASGLIQGPINQPQHF

abundance: few
v_gene: TRBV19
d_gene: .
j_gene: TRBJ1-2
len: 15
CDR3nt: TGTGCCAGTAGTACCGGGCTGGGGCTTGCTTGGGGCTACACCTTC
CDR3aa: CASSTGLGLAWGYTF

abundance: .
v_gene: TRBV5-1
d_gene: .
j_gene: TRBJ1-1
len: 16
CDR3nt: TGCGCCAGCAGCCAAAGACAGGCACCGGCAAACACTGAAGCTTTCTTT
CDR3aa: CASSQRQAPANTEAFF

abundance: .
v_gene: TRBV4-2
d_gene: TRBD2
j_gene: TRBJ2-1
len: 16
CDR3nt: TGTGCCAGCAGCCCTGCCGGGACTAGCGCCTCCGGTGAGCAGTTCTTC
CDR3aa: CASSPAGTSASGEQFF

abundance: .
v_gene: TRBV6-5
d_gene: .
j_gene: TRBJ1-2
len: 14
CDR3nt: TGTGCCAGCAGTTACTCGAGGAGGTCCTATGGCTACACCTTC
CDR3aa: CASSYSRRSYGYTF

abundance: .
v_gene: TRBV5-4
d_gene: .
j_gene: TRBJ1-2
len: 14
CDR3nt: TGTGCCAGCAGCTTGCATTCGGGGATGGATGGCTACACCTTC
CDR3aa: CASSLHSGMDGYTF

abundance: .
v_gene: TRBV7-9
d_gene: .
j_gene: TRBJ1-1
len: 13
CDR3nt: TGTGCCAGCGATGAAACTCCGGACACTGAAGCTTTCTTT
CDR3aa: CASDETPDTEAFF

abundance: .
v_gene: TRBV27
d_gene: TRBD1
j_gene: TRBJ2-1
len: 19
CDR3nt: TGTGCCAGCAGTTACGATTCCCCCACACACAGGGGGCGCTCGAATGAGCAGTTCTTC
CDR3aa: CASSYDSPTHRGRSNEQFF

abundance: .
v_gene: TRBV30
d_gene: TRBD1
j_gene: TRBJ2-7
len: 15
CDR3nt: TGTGCCTGGAGTGGAGGGCGGGACAGGGTCTACGAGCAGTACTTC
CDR3aa: CAWSGGRDRVYEQYF

abundance: .
v_gene: TRBV10-3
d_gene: .
j_gene: TRBJ1-1
len: 15
CDR3nt: TGTGCCATCAGTGAGGGAAGAGGGTGGAACACTGAAGCTTTCTTT
CDR3aa: CAISEGRGWNTEAFF

abundance: .
v_gene: TRBV5-5
d_gene: .
j_gene: TRBJ2-7
len: 17
CDR3nt: TGTGCCAGCAGCTTGGCAGGGGTTCTTCCCCCCTCCTACGAGCAGTACTTC
CDR3aa: CASSLAGVLPPSYEQYF

abundance: .
v_gene: TRBV4-3
d_gene: .
j_gene: TRBJ1-4
len: 13
CDR3nt: TGCGCCAGCAGCCAAGATTATAATGAAAAACTGTTTTTT
CDR3aa: CASSQDYNEKLFF

abundance: .
v_gene: TRBV5-1
d_gene: .
j_gene: TRBJ2-2
len: 15
CDR3nt: TGCGCCAGCAGCTTGGCGCCGACAAACACCGGGGAGCTGTTTTTT
CDR3aa: CASSLAPTNTGELFF

abundance: once
v_gene: TRBV18
d_gene: TRBD1
j_gene: TRBJ1-3
len: 17
CDR3nt: TGTGCCAGCTCACCGTACGGACAGGGACGCTCTGGAAACACCATATATTTT
CDR3aa: CASSPYGQGRSGNTIYF

abundance: few
v_gene: TRBV7-2
d_gene: .
j_gene: TRBJ1-2
len: 14
CDR3nt: TGTGCCAGCGGACTACACGCTCTCGACTATGGCTACACCTTC
CDR3aa: CASGLHALDYGYTF

abundance: .
v_gene: TRBV5-6
d_gene: TRBD1
j_gene: TRBJ1-4
len: 15
CDR3nt: TGTGCCAGCAGCGCCACAGGGGCACCTAATGAAAAACTGTTTTTT
CDR3aa: CASSATGAPNEKLFF

abundance: .
v_gene: TRBV6-2/TRBV6-3
d_gene: TRBD1
j_gene: TRBJ1-2
len: 13
CDR3nt: TGTGCCAGCAGCAGGACAGGTGGCTATGGCTACACCTTC
CDR3aa: CASSRTGGYGYTF

abundance: .
v_gene: TRBV4-3
d_gene: TRBD1
j_gene: TRBJ2-1
len: 16
CDR3nt: TGCGCCAGCAGCCGAGCCGGGACAGGGGTTATGAATGAGCAGTTCTTC
CDR3aa: CASSRAGTGVMNEQFF

abundance: .
v_gene: TRBV30
d_gene: .
j_gene: TRBJ1-5
len: 13
CDR3nt: TGTGCCTGGTCCGGTATTAGCAATCAGCCCCAGCATTTT
CDR3aa: CAWSGISNQPQHF

abundance: .
v_gene: TRBV19
d_gene: TRBD1
j_gene: TRBJ1-5
len: 20
CDR3nt: TGTGCCAGTAGTTCCCCAGTGGGACAGGGGAGTATGTATAGCAATCAGCCCCAGCATTTT
CDR3aa: CASSSPVGQGSMYSNQPQHF

abundance: few
v_gene: TRBV10-3
d_gene: .
j_gene: TRBJ1-1
len: 15
CDR3nt: TGTGCCATCAGTGAGTCCTTTACAGTGAACACTGAAGCTTTCTTT
CDR3aa: CAISESFTVNTEAFF

abundance: .
v_gene: TRBV4-1
d_gene: TRBD1
j_gene: TRBJ2-7
len: 15
CDR3nt: TGCGCCAGCAGCCCGATGGCGACAGGGACCTACGAGCAGTACTTC
CDR3aa: CASSPMATGTYEQYF

abundance: few
v_gene: TRBV6-6
d_gene: .
j_gene: TRBJ1-6
len: 14
CDR3nt: TGTGCCAGCAGTTCCCGGGGGGAGACCTTACCCCTCCACTTT
CDR3aa: CASSSRGETLPLHF

abundance: few
v_gene: TRBV5-1
d_gene: .
j_gene: TRBJ2-1
len: 12
CDR3nt: TGCGCCAGCAGCTGGGAGAGTAATGAGCAGTTCTTC
CDR3aa: CASSWESNEQFF

abundance: .
v_gene: TRBV7-6
d_gene: TRBD1
j_gene: TRBJ2-7
len: 15
CDR3nt: TGTGCCAGCAGCGAAGGACAGGGGAGGCTCTACGAGCAGTACTTC
CDR3aa: CASSEGQGRLYEQYF

abundance: .
v_gene: TRBV5-8
d_gene: .
j_gene: TRBJ2-7
len: 16
CDR3nt: TGTGCCAGCAGCTCAAGTTCAGTCTCCTCTCGACTCGGGCAGTACTTC
CDR3aa: CASSSSSVSSRLGQYF

abundance: .
v_gene: TRBV12-5
d_gene: TRBD2
j_gene: TRBJ2-1
len: 14
CDR3nt: TGTGCTAGTGGTTTGGTACGCTCGGGGGGATTTCAGTTCTTC
CDR3aa: CASGLVRSGGFQFF

abundance: .
v_gene: TRBV11-3
d_gene: .
j_gene: TRBJ1-1
len: 13
CDR3nt: TGTGCCAGCAGCCGCGGACAGACCACTGAAGCTTTCTTT
CDR3aa: CASSRGQTTEAFF

abundance: .
v_gene: TRBV4-1
d_gene: .
j_gene: TRBJ2-7
len: 14
CDR3nt: TGCGCCAGCAGCGACAACGAGGGTTTTGGGGAGCAGTACTTC
CDR3aa: CASSDNEGFGEQYF

abundance: once
v_gene: TRBV6-5
d_gene: .
j_gene: TRBJ2-5
len: 15
CDR3nt: TGTGCCAGCAGTAACGACCGAACACTATTGGAGACCCAGTACTTC
CDR3aa: CASSNDRTLLETQYF

abundance: few
v_gene: TRBV6-1
d_gene: TRBD1
j_gene: TRBJ1-5
len: 15
CDR3nt: TGTGCCAGCAGTGAAGCGTCGACAGGGAGCCAGCCCCAGCATTTT
CDR3aa: CASSEASTGSQPQHF

abundance: .
v_gene: TRBV15
d_gene: .
j_gene: TRBJ1-5
len: 12
CDR3nt: TGTGCCACCAGCAGAGATGGCCAGCCCCAGCATTTT
CDR3aa: CATSRDGQPQHF

abundance: .
v_gene: TRBV29-1
d_gene: .
j_gene: TRBJ1-2
len: 12
CDR3nt: TGCAGCGTTGCAGCGGACCAAAATGGCTACACCTTC
CDR3aa: CSVAADQNGYTF

abundance: .
v_gene: TRBV12-3/TRBV12-4
d_gene: .
j_gene: TRBJ2-1
len: 11
CDR3nt: TGTGCCAGCAATTATCACAATGAGCAGTTCTTC
CDR3aa: CASNYHNEQFF